What follows are 8 T cell receptor beta chains derived from one specimen sequenced in a study of blood T cell repertoires in COVID-19. Some clones are missing from TCRdb's copy, which holds only in-frame ones; the method was immunoSEQ multiplex PCR. The table lists some 250,000 clones, approximately 91% of them singletons. The sequencing input was PBMCs or T cells enriched from blood (not recorded which). The receptor source for this set is a woman in her thirties or forties with acute COVID-19.

The genes are TRBV24-1 and TRBJ2-7, with D perhaps TRBD1 (5 bases). This CDR3 comprises 13 residues. The V and J ends lost 2 bases and 4 bases respectively, with 8 bases between them. The germline V gene has CDR1 KGHDR and CDR2 SFDVKD. CDR3 nucleotides: TGTGCCACCAGTGATTATCAGGGTTACGAGCAGTACTTC. The encoded protein is CATSDYQGYEQYF.

V is TRBV10-3 and J is TRBJ2-7; 7 bases align to TRBD1. Germline CDR1 and CDR2: ENHRY and SYGVKD. V shed 11 bases and J 2 bases; nucleotides not matched to a gene: 9. The CDR3 contains 13 residues. Here the CDR3 reads CALRRDRAYEQYF. CDR3 in DNA: TGTGCCCTCCGTAGAGACAGGGCCTACGAGCAGTACTTC.

V gene TRBV28 combines with J gene TRBJ2-2; tentative D call: TRBD1 (5 bases). This CDR3 region has 12 residues. Germline CDR1 reads MDHEN; CDR2 reads SYDVKM. V shed 2 bases and J shed 9 bases, with 7 bases lying between them. This CDR3 reads CASSLGARELFF. CDR3 nucleotide sequence: TGTGCCAGCAGTTTAGGGGCAAGGGAGCTGTTTTTT.

The chain uses TRBV5-6 and TRBJ2-3; 7 bases fit TRBD2. J was trimmed by 3 bases and V by 0 bases; bases with no gene match: 7. Germline V gene lookup returns CDR1 SGHDT and CDR2 YYEEEE. This CDR3 contains 16 residues. CDR3 DNA: TGTGCCAGCAGCTTGGCGGCAGGGAGGGCGACAGATACGCAGTATTTT. It is translated as CASSLAAGRATDTQYF. Complete variable domain (other parts from reference TRBV5-6 and TRBJ2-3): DAGVTQSPTHLIKTRGQQVTLRCSPKSGHDTVSWYQQALGQGPQFIFQYYEEEERQRGNFPDRFSGHQFPNYSSELNVNALLLGDSALYLCASSLAAGRATDTQYFGPGTRLTVL.

Concerning this clone itself: Other DNA sequences from this sample encode an identical CDR3 as well. The genes are TRBV5-1 and TRBJ2-5; TRBD1 agrees at 9 bases. CDR3 length: 15 amino acids. Trimming cost V 1 base and J 2 bases; bases outside gene matches: 3. Looked up from germline, CDR1 is SGHRS and CDR2 is YFSETQ. The CDR3 nucleotides are TGCGCCAGCAGCTTGACAGGGGGCACGCAAGAGACCCAGTACTTC. Its translation is CASSLTGGTQETQYF.

CDR3 sequence (DNA): TGTGCCAGCAGCCCATGGACTAGCGGGAGTTACAATGAGCAGTTCTTC. Its translation is CASSPWTSGSYNEQFF. The chain recombines TRBV9 with TRBJ2-1, with 13 nucleotides matching TRBD2. This CDR3 is built from 16 residues. V gave up 4 bases and J gave up 4 bases; unmatched junction bases: 5. CDR1 and CDR2 from the germline V gene are SGDLS and YYNGEE.

The rearrangement uses TRBV5-5 and TRBJ2-1; 7 bases fit TRBD2. Unmatched junction bases numbered 3, after V lost 0 bases and J lost 0 bases. This CDR3 spans 16 amino acids. Per germline, CDR1 SGHKS and CDR2 YYEKEE (reference sequence). The CDR3 is CASSLEAGSSYNEQFF. CDR3 in DNA: TGTGCCAGCAGCTTGGAAGCGGGGAGCTCCTACAATGAGCAGTTCTTC.

The chain has TRBV6-5 and TRBJ2-1; the D gene is possibly TRBD2 (6 bases). Germline V lookup: CDR1 MNHEY, CDR2 SVGAGI. The V and J ends lost 2 bases and 7 bases respectively, with 12 bases between them. CDR3 size: 14 residues. The CDR3 protein is CASSYDRRANEQFF. DNA for the CDR3: TGTGCCAGCAGTTACGATAGGAGGGCGAATGAGCAGTTCTTC.